A single sample gave rise to the 18 T cell receptor beta chains below, sequenced in a study of blood T cell repertoires in COVID-19. TCRdb keeps only in-frame clones here, not all; method: immunoSEQ multiplex PCR. The sample comprises 100,000 to 150,000 clones, around four fifths of which are singletons, and more than 5% rests with the top ten. The sample was peripheral blood. The receptors come from a man aged 55-75 years with acute or convalescent COVID-19.

The chain recombines TRBV30 with TRBJ1-2; D call uncertain. V lost 7 bases and J 4 bases, leaving 16 bases between the germline ends. The CDR3 length is 13 residues. Germline CDR1 and CDR2: GTSNPN and SVGIG (reference sequence). The CDR3 region is CAYVGDAIYGYTF. The CDR3 DNA is TGTGCCTACGTGGGCGACGCAATCTATGGCTACACCTTC.

The chain uses TRBV5-1 and TRBJ1-1, with a tentative D call TRBD1 (5 bases). CDR1 SGHRS and CDR2 YFSETQ come from the germline V gene. Trimming left V 5 bases short and J 4 bases short, with 6 bases between. CDR3 length: 11 amino acids. This chain's CDR3 is CASRGPTEAFF. The CDR3 DNA reads as TGCGCCAGCAGGGGGCCCACTGAAGCTTTCTTT.

The chain employs TRBV6-1 and TRBJ2-2; 7 nucleotides agree with TRBD2. Trimming removed 1 base from V and 4 bases from J; junction bases left unmatched: 9. CDR3 size: 17 residues. The germline CDR1 and CDR2 sequences are MNHNS and SASEGT. The CDR3 DNA sequence: TGTGCCAGCAGTGAAGGGGGTCTAGCGGCCCCCACCGGGGAGCTGTTTTTT. This sequence encodes CASSEGGLAAPTGELFF.

The chain is built from TRBV9 and TRBJ1-2; no clear D. The V gene lost 4 bases and the J gene lost 5 bases, with 15 bases spanning the gap. Germline lookup yields CDR1 SGDLS and CDR2 YYNGEE. This CDR3 is 14 amino acids long. CDR3 protein: CASSPQREWYGYTF. The CDR3 region has the DNA TGTGCCAGCAGCCCCCAAAGGGAGTGGTATGGCTACACCTTC.

The chain joins TRBV5-6 to TRBJ2-7; D not certain. Trimming pared 3 bases from V and 2 bases from J, leaving 3 bases between. The CDR3 totals 11 residues. Germline V gives CDR1 SGHDT, CDR2 YYEEEE. The CDR3, as DNA: TGTGCCAGCAGCTCCACCTACGAGCAGTACTTC. Its protein is CASSSTYEQYF.

V usage is TRBV3-1 (or the pseudogene TRBV3-2) and J usage is TRBJ1-2, with 8 positions matching TRBD1. Germline loops: CDR1 LGHDT, CDR2 YNNKEL (reference sequence). CDR3 length: 19 residues. With 4 bases clipped from V and 0 bases from J, the junction kept 16 bases outside the gene matches. CDR3 residues: CASSPSRRGRGPANYGYTF. The CDR3 nucleotides are TGTGCCAGCAGCCCATCTCGGAGGGGCAGGGGGCCAGCTAACTATGGCTACACCTTC.

This chain joins TRBV29-1 and TRBJ2-1; no definite D call. CDR3 length: 11 amino acids. Germline CDR1 SQVTM, CDR2 ANQGSEA. Trimming shortened V by 1 base and J by 7 bases, and 5 bases separated the two germline ends. Written as DNA, the CDR3 is TGCAGCGTTGAAGGGGCAAATGAGCAGTTCTTC. Translated: CSVEGANEQFF.

The rearrangement uses TRBV7-2 and TRBJ1-4, with TRBD1 identical over 7 bases. This CDR3 spans 16 amino acids. The junction had 8 bases not matched to a gene; V was cut back by 4 bases and J by 3 bases. Germline-derived CDR1 and CDR2 are SGHTA and FQGNSA. This CDR3 reads CASSSTGALANEKLFF. CDR3 bases: TGTGCCAGCAGCTCCACAGGGGCTCTGGCTAATGAAAAACTGTTTTTT.

The CDR3 here is CASSRETLGAGQPQHF. CDR3 nucleotides: TGTGCCAGCAGCCGAGAGACATTGGGGGCTGGTCAGCCCCAGCATTTT. This chain links TRBV4-2 with TRBJ1-5, with a possible D match to TRBD1 (6 bases). The germline CDR1 and CDR2 sequences are LGHNA and YNFKEQ. The CDR3 has 16 amino acids. With 4 bases removed from V and 6 bases from J, the gap between germline ends came to 19 bases.

This clone was picked up one time. The chain recombines TRBV4-1 with TRBJ1-2; weak D call: TRBD1 (6 bases). CDR1 is MGHRA, CDR2 YSYEKL, per germline. The CDR3 is 18 residues long. V was clipped by 0 bases and J by 4 bases, with 21 bases between them. CDR3 amino acids: CASSQDQTSAGATYGYTF. DNA of the CDR3: TGCGCCAGCAGCCAAGATCAAACCTCGGCAGGGGCCACCTATGGCTACACCTTC.

CDR3 region: CASSPPTGGGGYNEQFF. The CDR3 bases are TGTGCCAGCTCACCACCGACGGGAGGGGGCGGTTACAATGAGCAGTTCTTC. The chain employs TRBV18 and TRBJ2-1, with D possibly TRBD2 on 8 matching bases. This CDR3 spans 17 amino acids. V was clipped by 0 bases and J by 4 bases, with 16 bases between them. Germline V gene data show CDR1 as KGHSH and CDR2 as LQKENI.

A few counts support this clone. The chain has TRBV4-1 and TRBJ2-7, with a weak D call TRBD2 (7 bases). V lost 1 base to trimming and J lost 4 bases, with 14 bases between them. The V gene's germline CDR1 is MGHRA and CDR2 YSYEKL. The CDR3 covers 15 residues. The CDR3 nucleotides are TGCGCCAGCAGCCAAGTGCCGGGGGGCACGTACGAGCAGTACTTC. Amino acid sequence: CASSQVPGGTYEQYF.

This clone was detected once. This rearrangement joins TRBV9 to TRBJ2-7; a weak D match, TRBD2 (5 bases). V gave up 0 bases and J gave up 5 bases, with 15 bases separating them. The germline V gene encodes CDR1 SGDLS and CDR2 YYNGEE. CDR3 size: 15 residues. The CDR3 protein is CASSVEGGKKNEQYF. The DNA for the CDR3 is TGTGCCAGCAGCGTAGAAGGAGGAAAGAAGAACGAGCAGTACTTC.

The V call is TRBV7-3, the J call TRBJ2-3; 11 bases align to TRBD2. With V trimmed by 5 bases and J by 6 bases, 10 bases remained unmatched. From germline, CDR1 is SGHTA and CDR2 FQGTGA. The CDR3 runs 16 residues. The CDR3: CASSPSLAGGSDTQYF. CDR3 in DNA: TGTGCCAGCAGCCCTAGTCTAGCGGGGGGATCCGATACGCAGTATTTT.

This rearrangement joins TRBV19 to TRBJ1-2; 8 positions agree with TRBD1. Germline trimming cut 6 bases from V and 3 bases from J; bases unmatched to any gene: 9. Looked up from germline, CDR1 is LNHDA and CDR2 is SQIVND (reference sequence). The CDR3 is made up of 15 amino acids. This chain's CDR3 is CASRLSGGIHYGYTF. As DNA, the CDR3 is TGTGCCAGTAGACTATCAGGGGGCATCCACTATGGCTACACCTTC.

This sequence joins TRBV19 and TRBJ1-4; 12 bases are a match to TRBD1. The V gene end was trimmed by 9 bases and the J gene end by 0 bases; junction bases not matched to a gene: 5. From germline, CDR1 is LNHDA and CDR2 SQIVND (reference sequence). The CDR3 has 16 amino acids. CDR3 coding DNA: TGTGCCAGCCGGGACAGGGGGCGAGCAACTAATGAAAAACTGTTTTTT. This translates into CASRDRGRATNEKLFF.

J is TRBJ2-1 and V is TRBV24-1; 10 bases map to TRBD1. The V segment lost 7 bases and the J segment 2 bases; nucleotides outside the gene matches: 4. From germline, CDR1 is KGHDR and CDR2 SFDVKD. The CDR3 totals 15 residues. As DNA, the CDR3 is TGTGCCACCAGCGAAGGGACAGGGGCCTACAATGAGCAGTTCTTC. It translates to CATSEGTGAYNEQFF.

The chain joins TRBV5-1 to TRBJ2-3; perhaps TRBD2 as D (5 bases). There are 15 residues in the CDR3. Germline-derived CDR1 and CDR2 are SGHRS and YFSETQ. V shed 1 base and J shed 2 bases, with 11 bases lying between them. This CDR3 is CASSLTGSNTDTQYF. CDR3 DNA sequence: TGCGCCAGCAGCTTGACGGGGAGTAACACAGATACGCAGTATTTT.